These 4 T cell receptor beta chains were sequenced from one sample in a study of blood T cell repertoires in COVID-19. Profiled with immunoSEQ multiplex PCR; TCRdb holds only in-frame clones, not every one. There are some 180,000 clones in the sample; roughly 86% occur only once, and about 22% lies in the top ten. Sequenced input: PBMCs or T cells enriched from blood (not recorded which). The receptors were sampled from a woman in her thirties or forties in a cohort exposed to, infected with or recovered from COVID-19 (not recorded which).

Written as DNA, the CDR3 is TGTGCCAGCAGTACCCCGGGGGGGTCCTCCTACGAGCAGTACTTC. Translating it yields CASSTPGGSSYEQYF. The chain employs TRBV6-2 or TRBV6-3 and TRBJ2-7; 8 bases agree with TRBD2. The germline V gene encodes CDR1 MNHEY and CDR2 SVGEGT. The junction had 6 bases not matched to a gene; V was cut back by 5 bases and J by 0 bases. The CDR3 loop spans 15 amino acids.

The CDR3 region is CASSDGQVQGYTF. The CDR3 nucleotides read TGCGCCAGCAGTGACGGACAGGTCCAAGGCTACACCTTC. This rearrangement joins TRBV10-2 to TRBJ1-2; the match to TRBD1 covers 7 bases. There are 13 residues in the CDR3. Trimming took 3 bases from V and 8 from J; bases not matched to a gene: 6. CDR1 and CDR2 from the germline V gene are WSHSY and SAAADI.

CDR3 residues: CASSLGQGRSYEQYF. The DNA for the CDR3 is TGTGCCAGCAGCCTGGGACAGGGCCGTTCCTACGAGCAGTACTTC. The V gene is TRBV5-4, the J gene TRBJ2-7, with 9 bases that match TRBD1. V shed 4 bases and J 1 base; nucleotides not matched to a gene: 6. The CDR3 length is 15 residues. Germline V gene data show CDR1 as SGHNT and CDR2 as YYREEE (reference sequence).

This chain links TRBV5-1 with TRBJ2-3; D unclear. Looked up from germline, CDR1 is SGHRS and CDR2 is YFSETQ. V was cut by 0 bases and J by 1 base, with 9 bases left in between. This CDR3 region has 15 residues. The CDR3 nucleotides read TGCGCCAGCAGCTTGGACACCCCAGGCACAGATACGCAGTATTTT. This sequence encodes CASSLDTPGTDTQYF.